The 5 T cell receptor beta chains below all came from one sample that was sequenced in a study of shared clonotypes between healthy human individuals. Repertoires were generated with immunoSEQ multiplex PCR, while TCRdb's copy carries only in-frame clones and drops some. The table shows a few hundred thousand clones, with more than 95% occurring only once. Specimen: naive CD4+ T cells sorted from blood. Subset of the sample: CD45RA+ positively selected. The receptors shown here come from a woman aged 30 to 39 in good health.

This chain uses TRBV5-4 with TRBJ2-5, with 13 positions matching TRBD2. This CDR3 comprises 19 residues. Germline V gene lookup returns CDR1 SGHNT and CDR2 YYREEE (reference sequence). With 3 bases clipped from V and 2 bases from J, the junction kept 13 bases outside the gene matches. The CDR3 spells CASSSLVILAGGTQETQYF. As DNA, the CDR3 is TGTGCCAGCAGCTCTCTCGTGATACTAGCGGGAGGGACACAAGAGACCCAGTACTTC.

The genes are TRBV28 and TRBJ1-1; D remains unclear. The CDR3 sequence is 13 residues long. Germline CDR1 and CDR2: MDHEN and SYDVKM. V was trimmed by 3 bases and J by 3 bases, leaving 8 bases between them. The CDR3 reads CASSFQTYTEAFF. DNA of the CDR3: TGTGCCAGCAGTTTCCAGACATACACTGAAGCTTTCTTT.

In this sample, this clone turned up once. The rearrangement uses TRBV11-2 and TRBJ1-4; D gene unclear. This CDR3 region has 12 residues. Germline V gene lookup returns CDR1 SGHAT and CDR2 FQNNGV. V lost 0 bases to trimming and J lost 10 bases, with 6 bases between them. Here the CDR3 reads CASSLDRGKLFF. The CDR3 nucleotides are TGTGCCAGCAGCTTAGATCGTGGAAAACTGTTTTTT.

This chain links TRBV29-1 with TRBJ2-7, with 10 nucleotides matching TRBD1. V was pared by 4 bases and J by 5 bases, with 5 bases of the junction left unmatched. This CDR3 spans 13 amino acids. CDR1 is SQVTM and CDR2 is ANQGSEA in the germline V gene. Here the CDR3 DNA reads TGCAGCGTTGGACAGGGGGCGATCAACGAGCAGTACTTC. It is translated as CSVGQGAINEQYF.

The chain employs TRBV5-1 and TRBJ2-1; 16 nucleotides line up with TRBD2. CDR1 is SGHRS, CDR2 YFSETQ, per germline. V shed 4 bases and J 8 bases; nucleotides not matched to a gene: 6. The CDR3 is made up of 16 amino acids. The CDR3 reads CASSPGLAGGNHEQFF. CDR3 in DNA: TGCGCCAGCAGCCCGGGACTAGCGGGAGGGAACCATGAGCAGTTCTTC.